The clone carrying this TCR beta chain is medium-sized within its sample. Two rounds of multiplex PCR amplified TCR beta CDR3 from genomic DNA. During first-round PCR, primers specific to each TRBV and TRBJ gene were used. TCRdb reprocessed the multiplex PCR reads via MiXCR and lists one record per CDR3 protein. The repertoire holds more than 15,000 distinct CDR3 sequences, with around 52% as singletons. This entry is derived from a study of prognosis after radiotherapy for stage I lung cancer. Background on the study: Each non-small cell lung cancer patient was deemed medically inoperable. Enrolled patients (around 12 men, roughly six women) had a median age of roughly 74 years and an age range of roughly 50 to 85 years.

In germline, CDR1 is MNHNS, CDR2 SASEGT. This CDR3 is built from 13 residues. J was trimmed by 3 bases and V by 4 bases; bases with no gene match: 2. The receptor comes from a donor over 45 with non-small cell lung cancer. V usage is TRBV6-1 and J usage is TRBJ2-7; 8 positions agree with TRBD1. The sample here was PBMCs, taken before or after stereotactic body radiation therapy (not recorded which). The CDR3 bases are TGTGCCAGCAGTGGCACAGGGGGCTACGAGCAGTACTTC. Translated: CASSGTGGYEQYF.